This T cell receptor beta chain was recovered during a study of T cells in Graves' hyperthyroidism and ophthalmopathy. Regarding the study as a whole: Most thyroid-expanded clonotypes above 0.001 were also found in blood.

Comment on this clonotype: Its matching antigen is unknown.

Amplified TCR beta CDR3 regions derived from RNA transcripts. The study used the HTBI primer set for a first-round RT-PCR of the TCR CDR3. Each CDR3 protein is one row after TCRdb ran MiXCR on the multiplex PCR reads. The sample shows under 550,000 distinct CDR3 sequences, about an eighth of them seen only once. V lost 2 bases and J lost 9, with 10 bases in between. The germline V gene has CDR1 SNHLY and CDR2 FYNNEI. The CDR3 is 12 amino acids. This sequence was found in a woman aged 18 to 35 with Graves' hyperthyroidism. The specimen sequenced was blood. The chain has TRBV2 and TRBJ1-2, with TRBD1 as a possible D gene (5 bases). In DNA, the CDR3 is TGTGCCAGCAGTGAATCACAGGAGAGCTACACCTTC. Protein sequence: CASSESQESYTF.